This is a list of T cell receptor beta chains from one sample in a study of shared clonotypes between healthy human individuals. The repertoire was sequenced with immunoSEQ multiplex PCR; TCRdb's copy has only in-frame clones and lacks some. The sample has about 2.4 million clones, 93% seen once. The specimen was naive CD4+ T cells from PBMCs. These receptors all come from a man aged 18 to 30 in good health. Some clones in this sample may be carry-over from other donors' samples. The CDR3 runs from the conserved cysteine through the conserved F or W. The order of the fields is D gene, V gene, J gene, clone size, CDR3 protein, CDR3 DNA. A D gene is named only where the DNA matches it firmly. Not all rows give a size; the values are once, few, many and, for expanded clones, a class.

-	TRBV5-1	TRBJ2-7	-	CASRGSGPPYEQYF	TGCGCCAGCAGGGGGAGCGGGCCTCCCTACGAGCAGTACTTC
TRBD1	TRBV7-9	TRBJ1-3	-	CASRPGQAGGNTIYF	TGTGCCAGCAGACCAGGACAGGCGGGGGGAAACACCATATATTTT
-	TRBV2	TRBJ2-2	-	CASSPPSAANTGELFF	TGTGCCAGCAGTCCTCCTAGCGCCGCGAACACCGGGGAGCTGTTTTTT
-	TRBV27	TRBJ2-1	-	CASSLGARWGRAQFF	TGTGCCAGCAGTTTAGGGGCCCGGTGGGGCAGGGCGCAGTTCTTC
-	TRBV18	TRBJ1-3	-	CASSYRGGRKGNTIYF	TGTGCCAGCTCCTATCGGGGGGGGCGGAAAGGAAACACCATATATTTT
-	TRBV19	TRBJ2-7	-	CASSRPVPFYEQYF	TGTGCCAGTAGTAGACCTGTCCCCTTCTACGAGCAGTACTTC
-	TRBV6-1	TRBJ2-3	-	CASTVGLPRADTQYF	TGTGCCAGCACCGTCGGACTACCCCGTGCGGATACGCAGTATTTT
-	TRBV28	TRBJ2-3	-	CASSLADTQYF	TGTGCCAGCAGTTTGGCTGATACGCAGTATTTT
TRBD1	TRBV7-9	TRBJ1-5	-	CASSLEAGTGVGQPQHF	TGTGCCAGCAGCTTAGAGGCCGGGACAGGGGTCGGACAGCCCCAGCATTTT
TRBD1	TRBV18	TRBJ2-1	-	CASSPPRQGYNEQFF	TGTGCCAGCTCACCACCACGACAGGGCTACAATGAGCAGTTCTTC
TRBD1	TRBV29-1	TRBJ2-7	-	CSVLGQGAEEQYF	TGCAGCGTTTTGGGACAGGGGGCTGAAGAGCAGTACTTC
-	TRBV29-1	TRBJ2-1	once	CSAPRAKNSYNEQFF	TGCAGCGCCCCACGGGCCAAGAATTCCTACAATGAGCAGTTCTTC
-	TRBV25-1	TRBJ2-1	-	CASSYQTVNEQFF	TGTGCCAGCAGTTACCAAACTGTGAATGAGCAGTTCTTC
-	TRBV7-3	TRBJ1-3	-	CASSNPSSGNTIYF	TGTGCCAGCAGCAACCCCTCCTCTGGAAACACCATATATTTT
-	TRBV28	TRBJ1-2	-	CASYQGPYGYTF	TGTGCCAGCTATCAGGGCCCGTATGGCTACACCTTC
TRBD2	TRBV4-3	TRBJ2-7	-	CASSQEWEGLAGSRQYF	TGCGCCAGCAGCCAAGAGTGGGAGGGACTAGCGGGAAGTCGGCAGTACTTC
-	TRBV5-4	TRBJ2-7	-	CASSLLQGTYEQYF	TGTGCCAGCAGCTTATTACAGGGTACCTACGAGCAGTACTTC
TRBD1	TRBV18	TRBJ1-3	once	CASSPTDRASGNTIYF	TGTGCCAGCTCACCTACTGACAGGGCATCTGGAAACACCATATATTTT
-	TRBV5-1	TRBJ2-7	once	CASSPNVPSYEQYF	TGCGCCAGCAGCCCGAATGTACCTTCCTACGAGCAGTACTTC
-	TRBV9	TRBJ2-6	-	CASSVVSGDFNVLTF	TGTGCCAGCAGCGTAGTATCAGGGGATTTCAACGTCCTGACTTTC
-	TRBV25-1	TRBJ1-6	once	CASSEYKASPLHF	TGTGCCAGCAGTGAATATAAGGCTTCACCCCTCCACTTT
-	TRBV7-3	TRBJ2-2	-	CASGSAPGELFF	TGTGCCAGCGGGTCTGCTCCCGGGGAGCTGTTTTTT
-	TRBV5-1	TRBJ2-5	-	CASSTPGPEETQYF	TGCGCCAGCAGCACTCCCGGACCCGAAGAGACCCAGTACTTC
TRBD2	TRBV5-1	TRBJ2-7	-	CASSALAGGPYEQYF	TGCGCCAGCAGCGCTCTTGCGGGAGGGCCCTACGAGCAGTACTTC
-	TRBV28	TRBJ2-5	-	CASSSGQETQYF	TGTGCCAGCAGTTCCGGCCAAGAGACCCAGTACTTC
-	TRBV28	TRBJ1-2	-	CASRRGTGYTF	TGTGCCAGCAGAAGGGGCACTGGCTACACCTTC
TRBD1	TRBV6-5	TRBJ2-7	-	CASRSDRGGHEQYF	TGTGCCAGCAGATCGGACAGGGGCGGCCACGAGCAGTACTTC
-	TRBV27	TRBJ1-5	-	CASSSISGGQPQHF	TGTGCCAGCAGTTCCATCTCCGGGGGACAGCCCCAGCATTTT
-	TRBV20-1	TRBJ1-1	-	CSAGDTEAFF	TGCAGTGCTGGAGACACTGAAGCTTTCTTT
-	TRBV5-4	TRBJ1-1	few	CASSLPGRTEAFF	TGTGCCAGCAGCTTGCCAGGTAGAACTGAAGCTTTCTTT
-	TRBV20-1	TRBJ2-5	-	CSGQSQETQYF	TGCAGTGGACAGAGTCAAGAGACCCAGTACTTC
-	TRBV5-1	TRBJ2-2	-	CASSRDSANTGELFF	TGCGCCAGCAGCCGTGACAGCGCGAACACCGGGGAGCTGTTTTTT
TRBD1	TRBV27	TRBJ1-2	-	CASSSGQGHYGYTF	TGTGCCAGCAGTTCCGGACAGGGGCACTATGGCTACACCTTC
TRBD1	TRBV15	TRBJ2-7	-	CATSSPDRAIYEQYF	TGTGCCACCAGCAGCCCTGACAGGGCTATCTACGAGCAGTACTTC
-	TRBV27	TRBJ2-5	once	CASSPSQYKRTQYF	TGTGCCAGCAGTCCATCCCAATACAAGAGAACCCAGTACTTC
-	TRBV18	TRBJ2-7	-	CASFGSRDYEQYF	TGTGCCAGCTTTGGGAGCAGGGACTACGAGCAGTACTTC
TRBD1	TRBV7-3	TRBJ1-1	-	CASSLYPGGTEAFF	TGTGCCAGCAGCTTATATCCAGGGGGCACTGAAGCTTTCTTT
TRBD2	TRBV2	TRBJ2-2	-	CASIGLAGYGELFF	TGTGCCAGCATTGGGCTAGCGGGATACGGGGAGCTGTTTTTT
-	TRBV7-9	TRBJ2-5	-	CASSLIVLVDIETQYF	TGTGCCAGCAGCTTAATTGTTCTGGTTGACATAGAGACCCAGTACTTC
TRBD1	TRBV18	TRBJ1-4	-	CASSPLDRGQVATNEKLFF	TGTGCCAGCTCACCACTTGACAGGGGTCAGGTTGCAACTAATGAAAAACTGTTTTTT
TRBD1	TRBV5-6	TRBJ2-5	-	CASSSGVTGGGETQYF	TGTGCCAGCAGCTCGGGAGTGACAGGGGGAGGCGAGACCCAGTACTTC
-	TRBV30	TRBJ1-3	-	CAWTPRRGNTIYF	TGTGCCTGGACCCCAAGGAGGGGAAACACCATATATTTT
TRBD1	TRBV27	TRBJ2-2	-	CASSARGLKGRYTGELFF	TGTGCCAGCAGTGCTAGGGGGCTGAAGGGGAGATACACCGGGGAGCTGTTTTTT
-	TRBV28	TRBJ2-7	-	CASSLDGYEQYF	TGTGCCAGCAGCTTGGACGGCTACGAGCAGTACTTC
TRBD1	TRBV10-3	TRBJ2-6	-	CAISGTGSGANVPTF	TGTGCCATCAGTGGGACAGGGTCGGGGGCCAACGTCCCGACTTTC
-	TRBV28	TRBJ2-5	-	CASIGDPRETQYF	TGTGCCAGCATCGGCGACCCTCGGGAGACCCAGTACTTC
-	TRBV5-4	TRBJ1-1	-	CASSRGGTQNTEAFF	TGTGCCAGCAGCCGGGGGGGGACCCAGAACACTGAAGCTTTCTTT
TRBD2	TRBV6-5	TRBJ2-7	-	CASVTTAGGEQYF	TGTGCCAGCGTCACGACTGCGGGGGGCGAGCAGTACTTC
-	TRBV15	TRBJ2-3	-	CATSRIIGTDTQYF	TGTGCCACCAGCAGAATCATTGGCACAGATACGCAGTATTTT
-	TRBV20-1	TRBJ1-1	-	CSARGGPSAFF	TGCAGTGCTAGAGGGGGCCCGTCGGCTTTCTTT
-	TRBV9	TRBJ1-1	few	CASSVAMNTEAFF	TGTGCCAGCAGCGTAGCGATGAACACTGAAGCTTTCTTT
-	TRBV5-1	TRBJ1-3	-	CASSPDPGNTIYF	TGCGCCAGCAGCCCAGACCCCGGAAACACCATATATTTT